What follows describes a single T cell receptor (beta chain). Its specificity is unknown. V was pared by 6 bases and J by 7 bases, with 1 base of the junction left unmatched. CDR1 SNHLY and CDR2 FYNNEI come from the germline V gene. The CDR3 is 13 residues long. The sample comes from a study of T-cell memory formation after mild COVID-19. Study in general: TCR clusters showed largely donor specificity. The study's findings and limits: Researchers found some responding clones in pre-infection memory, a sign that cross-reactive memory joined. SARS-CoV-2 specificity of second-wave clones peaking day 37 was unconfirmed. Shrinking CD4+ clones resided mostly in CM and EM, and CD8+ ones in EMRA.

TCRdb reprocessed the 5' RACE reads via MiXCR and lists one record per CDR3 protein. The sample includes tens of thousands of distinct CDR3 sequences, over 11% of them seen just once. The receptor comes from an adult woman who had mild COVID-19 (a few samples of this study predate the infection). Cell type and time point are not known. Source material: PBMCs or a T cell subset sorted from them (not recorded which). This chain uses TRBV2 with TRBJ2-1; TRBD2 matches at 12 bases. The chain's CDR3 is CASRTSGSNEQFF. The CDR3 nucleotides read TGTGCCAGCAGGACTAGCGGGAGTAATGAGCAGTTCTTC.